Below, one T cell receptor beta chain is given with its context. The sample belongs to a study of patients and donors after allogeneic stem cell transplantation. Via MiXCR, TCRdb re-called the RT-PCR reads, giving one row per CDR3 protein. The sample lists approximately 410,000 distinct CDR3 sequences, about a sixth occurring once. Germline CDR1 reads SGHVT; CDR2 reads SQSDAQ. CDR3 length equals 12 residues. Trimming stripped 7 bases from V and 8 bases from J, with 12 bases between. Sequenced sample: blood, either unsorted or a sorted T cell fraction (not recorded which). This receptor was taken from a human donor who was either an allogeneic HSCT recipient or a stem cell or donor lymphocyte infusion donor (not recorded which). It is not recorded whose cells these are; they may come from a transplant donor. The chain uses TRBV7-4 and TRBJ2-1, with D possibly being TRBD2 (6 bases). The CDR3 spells CASTAGFDEQFF. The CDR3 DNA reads TGTGCCAGCACGGCGGGGTTTGATGAGCAGTTCTTC.